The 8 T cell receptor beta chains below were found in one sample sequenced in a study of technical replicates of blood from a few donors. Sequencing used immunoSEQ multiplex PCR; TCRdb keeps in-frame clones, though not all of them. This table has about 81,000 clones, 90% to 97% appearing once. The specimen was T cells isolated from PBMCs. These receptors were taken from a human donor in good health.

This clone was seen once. The CDR3 region has the DNA TGTGCCAGCAGCGGGACAGGGGCTAACACTGAAGCTTTCTTT. It encodes CASSGTGANTEAFF. The chain carries TRBV11-2 and TRBJ1-1; 10 bases align to TRBD1. This CDR3 has 14 amino acids. Germline CDR1 SGHAT, CDR2 FQNNGV. V was clipped by 5 bases and J by 2 bases; unmatched bases: 2.

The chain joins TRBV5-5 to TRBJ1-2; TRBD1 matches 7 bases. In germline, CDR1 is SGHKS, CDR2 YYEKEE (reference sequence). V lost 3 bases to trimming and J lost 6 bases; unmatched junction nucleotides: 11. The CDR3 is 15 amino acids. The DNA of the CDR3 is TGTGCCAGCAGCTCCACGACAGGGAAGGTGAATGGCTACACCTTC. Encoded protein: CASSSTTGKVNGYTF.

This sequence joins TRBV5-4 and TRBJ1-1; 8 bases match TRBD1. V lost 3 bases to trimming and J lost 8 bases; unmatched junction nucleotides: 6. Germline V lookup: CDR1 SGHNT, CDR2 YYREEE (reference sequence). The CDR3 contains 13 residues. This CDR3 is CASSSMDRVEAFF. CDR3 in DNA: TGTGCCAGCAGCTCTATGGACAGGGTCGAAGCTTTCTTT.

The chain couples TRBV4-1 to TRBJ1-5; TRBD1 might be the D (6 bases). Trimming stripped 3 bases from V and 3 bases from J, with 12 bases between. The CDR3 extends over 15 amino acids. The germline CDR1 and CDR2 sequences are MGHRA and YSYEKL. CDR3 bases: TGCGCCAGCAGCCAGCAGGGGTTATTCAATCAGCCCCAGCATTTT. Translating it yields CASSQQGLFNQPQHF.

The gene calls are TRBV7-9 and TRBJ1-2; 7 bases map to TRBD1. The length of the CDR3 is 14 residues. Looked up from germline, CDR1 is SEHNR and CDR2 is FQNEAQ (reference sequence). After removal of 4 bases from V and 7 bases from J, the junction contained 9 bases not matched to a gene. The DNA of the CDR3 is TGTGCCAGCAGCTCGGGGACAGCCTGGGGTGGCTACACCTTC. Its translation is CASSSGTAWGGYTF.

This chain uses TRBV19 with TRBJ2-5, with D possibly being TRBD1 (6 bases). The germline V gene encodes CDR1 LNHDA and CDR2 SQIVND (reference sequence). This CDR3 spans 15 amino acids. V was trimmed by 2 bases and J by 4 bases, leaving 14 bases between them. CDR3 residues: CASSIRGSSVETQYF. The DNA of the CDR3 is TGTGCCAGTAGTATAAGGGGGAGCTCCGTAGAGACCCAGTACTTC.

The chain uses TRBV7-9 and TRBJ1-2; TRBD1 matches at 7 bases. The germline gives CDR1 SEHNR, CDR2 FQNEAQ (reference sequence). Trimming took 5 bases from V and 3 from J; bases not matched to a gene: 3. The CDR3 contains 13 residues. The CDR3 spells CASSAGTDYGYTF. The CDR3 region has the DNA TGTGCCAGCAGCGCCGGGACAGACTATGGCTACACCTTC.

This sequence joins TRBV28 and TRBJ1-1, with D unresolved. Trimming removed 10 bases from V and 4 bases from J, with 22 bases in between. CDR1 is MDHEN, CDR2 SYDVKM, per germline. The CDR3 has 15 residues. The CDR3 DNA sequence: TGTGCCACTCCCCCGTCCAGGAGGATTAGCACTGAAGCTTTCTTT. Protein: CATPPSRRISTEAFF.